These 30 T cell receptor beta chains came from one sample sequenced in a study of T cell repertoires in cytomegalovirus infection. TCRdb independently ran MiXCR on the reads; one entry per CDR3 protein. The sample shows roughly 150,000 distinct CDR3 sequences, approximately 17% of them seen only once. The sample consisted of CD8+ T cells from PBMCs. Receptors originate from a human donor in good health (CMV status not recorded). Some clones in this sample may be carry-over from other donors' samples.

This clonotype occurred a few times. This rearrangement joins TRBV6-2 or TRBV6-3 to TRBJ2-1; D remains ambiguous. The CDR3 has 12 residues. Per the germline V gene, CDR1 is MNHEY and CDR2 is SVGEGT. Trimming cost V 6 bases and J 4 bases, with 7 bases left between them. This CDR3 reads CASRTGYNEQFF. DNA of the CDR3: TGTGCCAGCAGGACTGGATACAATGAGCAGTTCTTC.

V gene TRBV29-1 combines with J gene TRBJ2-1; D is ambiguous. The CDR3 covers 10 residues. The germline V gene encodes CDR1 SQVTM and CDR2 ANQGSEA. The V end lost 4 bases, the J end lost 6 bases, and 4 bases lay between the germline ends. CDR3 residues: CSVAGNEQFF. CDR3 nucleotide sequence: TGCAGCGTTGCAGGCAATGAGCAGTTCTTC.

In DNA form, the CDR3 reads TGTGCCAGCGCTAGCGGGGGTTACAATGAGCAGTTCTTC. The encoded protein is CASASGGYNEQFF. This rearrangement joins TRBV2 to TRBJ2-1; 10 nucleotides match TRBD2. Germline CDR1 reads SNHLY; CDR2 reads FYNNEI. The V and J ends lost 8 bases and 4 bases, in that order; junction bases with no gene match: 2. CDR3 size: 13 residues.

As concerns this clonotype: An end of the junction differs from the germline gene, which may be a read error. The rearrangement joins TRBV19 to TRBJ1-2, with D perhaps matching TRBD1 (6 bases). Germline V CDR1 and CDR2: LNHDA, SQIVND (reference sequence). There are 15 residues in the CDR3. In DNA form, the CDR3 reads TGTGTCAGTACCCTAGGACAGCATGGCAGCTATGGCTACACCTTC. Translated, it gives CVSTLGQHGSYGYTF.

The chain employs TRBV11-3 and TRBJ1-1, with no clear D. Germline V gene lookup returns CDR1 SGHNT and CDR2 YENEEA. The germline V and J ends were trimmed by 0 bases and 5 bases, with 10 bases remaining between them. CDR3 size: 14 residues. The CDR3: CASSLDEFTTEAFF. In DNA form, the CDR3 reads TGTGCCAGCAGCTTAGATGAATTTACGACTGAAGCTTTCTTT.

This clonotype was observed a few times. The genes are TRBV7-3 and TRBJ2-1; D is unresolved. Germline assignment: CDR1 SGHTA and CDR2 FQGTGA. The CDR3 spans 13 residues. The ends were cut back, 5 bases at V and 6 bases at J, with 11 bases in the middle. CDR3 protein: CASSPWIGNEQFF. CDR3 sequence (DNA): TGTGCCAGCAGCCCCTGGATAGGCAATGAGCAGTTCTTC. Using reference TRBV7-3 and TRBJ2-1 for the parts outside the CDR3, the full variable domain is GAGVSQTPSNKVTEKGKYVELRCDPISGHTALYWYRQSLGQGPEFLIYFQGTGAADDSGLPNDRFFAVRPEGSVSTLKIQRTERGDSAVYLCASSPWIGNEQFFGPGTRLTVL.

There are a few counts of this clonotype. The DNA for the CDR3 is TGCGCCAGCAGCGAGGGACAGGGAAATAATGGCTACACCTTC. Protein: CASSEGQGNNGYTF. This chain uses TRBV5-1 with TRBJ1-2; TRBD1 matches at 9 bases. With 4 bases clipped from V and 6 bases from J, the junction kept 7 bases outside the gene matches. The CDR3 is 14 residues long. Germline V lookup: CDR1 SGHRS, CDR2 YFSETQ.

This clonotype was counted ten times or more. The rearrangement uses TRBV28 and TRBJ2-2; 15 bases map to TRBD2. CDR3 size: 18 residues. Germline lookup yields CDR1 MDHEN and CDR2 SYDVKM. Trimming removed 3 bases from V and 4 bases from J; junction bases left unmatched: 6. CDR3 residues: CASSFLGTSGGPTGELFF. The CDR3 nucleotides read TGTGCCAGCAGTTTCCTGGGGACTAGCGGGGGGCCCACCGGGGAGCTGTTTTTT.

This clonotype was detected only a few times. The chain joins TRBV7-8 to TRBJ2-1; 15 bases map to TRBD2. The V gene's germline CDR1 is SGHVS and CDR2 FQNEAQ. This CDR3 has 17 residues. V shed 5 bases and J 5 bases; nucleotides not matched to a gene: 7. In DNA, the CDR3 is TGTGCCAGCAGCCCAGGGACTAGCGGGAGGAGGGACAATGAGCAGTTCTTC. Its translation is CASSPGTSGRRDNEQFF.

In its sample, this clonotype was seen many times. The chain has TRBV7-9 and TRBJ1-1, with unresolved D. Germline V gene data show CDR1 as SEHNR and CDR2 as FQNEAQ (reference sequence). Trimming shortened V by 5 bases and J by 8 bases, and 15 bases separated the two germline ends. This CDR3 is built from 13 residues. Written as DNA, the CDR3 is TGTGCCAGCAGCACCAACCCACGAATGGAAGCTTTCTTT. Amino acids: CASSTNPRMEAFF.

The rearrangement joins TRBV6-4 to TRBJ2-2; no clear D gene. The CDR3 spans 13 residues. Between the trimmed V and J ends, which lost 4 bases and 4 bases, there was a span of 7 bases. CDR1 and CDR2 (germline): MRHNA, SNTAGT. CDR3 nucleotides: TGTGCCAGCAGTGGCGGATTCACCGGGGAGCTGTTTTTT. As protein: CASSGGFTGELFF.

As for this clonotype: One end of the junction does not line up with germline, which may come from a read error. This chain joins TRBV10-3 and TRBJ2-5; D may be TRBD1 (5 bases). This CDR3 spans 13 amino acids. Germline CDR1 and CDR2: ENHRY and SYGVKD. As DNA, the CDR3 is TGTGCCATCCGTGACAGAGGAGAGGAGACCCAGTACTTC. This gives the protein CAIRDRGEETQYF.

The CDR3 spells CASSLVQGARGYTF. As DNA, the CDR3 is TGTGCCAGCAGCTTAGTCCAGGGGGCGCGCGGCTACACCTTC. V usage is TRBV7-2 and J usage is TRBJ1-2; 8 bases are a match to TRBD1. V lost 1 base and J lost 8; bases outside the gene matches: 6. CDR1 and CDR2 (germline): SGHTA, FQGNSA. There are 14 residues in the CDR3.

This clonotype was seen a few times. This rearrangement joins TRBV7-8 to TRBJ2-5, with D uncertain. V dropped 2 bases and J dropped 1 base, with 8 bases sitting between them. The CDR3 extends over 14 amino acids. The V gene's germline CDR1 is SGHVS and CDR2 FQNEAQ. The CDR3 DNA follows: TGTGCCAGCAGCTTATATCTAGGCCAAGAGACCCAGTACTTC. This encodes CASSLYLGQETQYF.

The V call is TRBV20-1, the J call TRBJ1-1, with D uncertain. The germline CDR1 and CDR2 sequences are DFQATT and SNEGSKA (reference sequence). The CDR3 runs 12 residues. V was cut by 6 bases and J by 8 bases, with 16 bases left in between. CDR3: CSAPSGLTEAFF. In DNA, the CDR3 is TGCAGTGCCCCTTCGGGCTTAACCGAAGCTTTCTTT.

This chain uses TRBV27 with TRBJ2-4, with TRBD1 identical over 8 bases. This CDR3 contains 14 residues. The germline V gene encodes CDR1 MNHEY and CDR2 SMNVEV (reference sequence). The V and J ends lost 5 bases and 7 bases, in that order; junction bases with no gene match: 7. The CDR3: CASSPWTGSNIQYF. The DNA for the CDR3 is TGTGCCAGCAGTCCTTGGACAGGGAGCAACATTCAGTACTTC.

The chain recombines TRBV7-9 with TRBJ1-4; D is uncertain. Per the germline V gene, CDR1 is SEHNR and CDR2 is FQNEAQ (reference sequence). CDR3 length equals 15 residues. V dropped 5 bases and J dropped 6 bases, with 16 bases sitting between them. In nucleotides, the CDR3 is TGTGCCAGCAGCCCGCCCGGCAGTGGTTATGAAAAACTGTTTTTT. This codes for CASSPPGSGYEKLFF.

There are a few counts of this clonotype. The CDR3 region has the DNA TGTGCCAGCAGCTTCGGTGGCACCGGGGAGCTGTTTTTT. This encodes CASSFGGTGELFF. V usage is TRBV7-8 and J usage is TRBJ2-2; the D is unclear. V was clipped by 3 bases and J by 4 bases, with 6 bases between them. This CDR3 spans 13 amino acids. Germline assignment: CDR1 SGHVS and CDR2 FQNEAQ.

This clonotype was picked up a small number of times. The chain links TRBV5-5 to TRBJ1-4; D uncertain. Germline V gene data show CDR1 as SGHKS and CDR2 as YYEKEE (reference sequence). The CDR3 spans 14 residues. Trimming cost V 1 base and J 7 bases, with 11 bases left between them. CDR3 nucleotides: TGTGCCAGCAGCTTGAATCAGGCGGGTGAAAAACTGTTTTTT. Translating it yields CASSLNQAGEKLFF.

This clonotype was seen only a few times. This chain links TRBV12-3 or TRBV12-4 with TRBJ2-3, with a tentative D call TRBD2 (5 bases). V lost 3 bases and J 2 bases, leaving 9 bases between the germline ends. The length of the CDR3 is 14 residues. The CDR3 coding sequence is TGTGCCAGCAGTTTTGGGCTAGCCACAGATACGCAGTATTTT. This sequence encodes CASSFGLATDTQYF.

This clonotype has only a few counts. V gene TRBV4-1 combines with J gene TRBJ2-1; tentatively, D is TRBD2 (6 bases). Trimming stripped 1 base from V and 9 bases from J, with 22 bases between. The CDR3 extends over 17 amino acids. Germline assignment: CDR1 MGHRA and CDR2 YSYEKL. This CDR3 is CASSQASAGWRAIEQFF. CDR3 coding DNA: TGCGCCAGCAGCCAAGCGTCCGCCGGGTGGAGGGCTATTGAGCAGTTCTTC.

This rearrangement joins TRBV7-2 to TRBJ2-3; 10 bases agree with TRBD2. With 5 bases clipped from V and 3 bases from J, the junction kept 11 bases outside the gene matches. Germline V lookup: CDR1 SGHTA, CDR2 FQGNSA. CDR3 length: 17 amino acids. This CDR3 reads CASSTRPAGGPTDTQYF. The CDR3 DNA sequence: TGTGCCAGCAGCACCCGTCCAGCGGGGGGGCCGACAGATACGCAGTATTTT.

The gene calls are TRBV12-3 or TRBV12-4 and TRBJ1-2, with 7 positions matching TRBD1. This CDR3 spans 12 amino acids. The V gene end was trimmed by 5 bases and the J gene end by 8 bases; junction bases not matched to a gene: 5. The CDR3: CASSRGQQGYTF. For the CDR3, the DNA is TGTGCCAGCAGTAGGGGACAGCAGGGCTACACCTTC.

This clonotype showed up just a few times. The rearrangement joins TRBV9 to TRBJ2-5, with D possibly TRBD2 on 6 matching bases. The germline V gene has CDR1 SGDLS and CDR2 YYNGEE. This CDR3 has 15 amino acids. Between the trimmed V and J ends, which lost 3 bases and 5 bases, there was a span of 17 bases. CDR3 region: CASSGSGTYKETQYF. The CDR3 DNA reads as TGTGCCAGCAGCGGCTCCGGGACTTACAAGGAGACCCAGTACTTC. The whole variable domain, remainder taken from reference TRBV9 and TRBJ2-5, is DSGVTQTPKHLITATGQRVTLRCSPRSGDLSVYWYQQSLDQGLQFLIQYYNGEERAKGNILERFSAQQFPDLHSELNLSSLELGDSALYFCASSGSGTYKETQYFGPGTRLLVL.

The V gene is TRBV12-3 or TRBV12-4, the J gene TRBJ2-7; D is ambiguous. The CDR3 runs 15 residues. V shed 6 bases and J shed 0 bases, with 15 bases lying between them. In DNA form, the CDR3 reads TGTGCCAGCAGCCGCTTTACCCTGAGCTCCTACGAGCAGTACTTC. It is translated as CASSRFTLSSYEQYF.

CDR3 amino acids: CASSQQGGTNYGYTF. In nucleotides, the CDR3 is TGTGCCAGCAGCCAACAGGGCGGAACTAACTATGGCTACACCTTC. This chain uses TRBV6-1 with TRBJ1-2; D perhaps matches TRBD1 (6 bases). V was clipped by 6 bases and J by 0 bases, with 14 bases between them. The CDR3 runs to 15 residues. Per the germline V gene, CDR1 is MNHNS and CDR2 is SASEGT.

By share of the sample, this clonotype is medium-sized. This sequence joins TRBV7-3 and TRBJ2-1; the D is unclear. CDR3 size: 12 residues. Trimming shortened V by 0 bases and J by 7 bases, and 4 bases separated the two germline ends. Germline V gene data show CDR1 as SGHTA and CDR2 as FQGTGA. The CDR3 nucleotides read TGTGCCAGCAGCTTAACTGGAAATGAGCAGTTCTTC. Amino acid sequence: CASSLTGNEQFF.

The table lists this clonotype with a few counts. The rearrangement uses TRBV20-1 and TRBJ2-3; no clear D gene. With 5 bases removed from V and 4 bases from J, the gap between germline ends came to 7 bases. This CDR3 is built from 11 residues. CDR1 and CDR2 (germline): DFQATT, SNEGSKA (reference sequence). The CDR3 loop reads CSAAPPDTQYF. The CDR3 DNA reads TGCAGTGCTGCCCCCCCAGATACGCAGTATTTT.

V gene TRBV6-2 or TRBV6-3 combines with J gene TRBJ1-1; a weak D match, TRBD1 (5 bases). V shed 0 bases and J shed 4 bases, with 18 bases lying between them. Per the germline V gene, CDR1 is MNHEY and CDR2 is SVGEGT. The CDR3 extends over 17 amino acids. In DNA, the CDR3 is TGTGCCAGCAGTTACTCGCCAGGTTGGGACCTCAGCACTGAAGCTTTCTTT. Protein product: CASSYSPGWDLSTEAFF.

By share, this clonotype ranks as medium-sized. The chain carries TRBV20-1 and TRBJ2-7; D possibly corresponds to TRBD2 (6 bases). V lost 5 bases and J 7 bases, leaving 18 bases between the germline ends. The CDR3 runs to 13 residues. CDR1 is DFQATT, CDR2 SNEGSKA, per germline (reference sequence). CDR3 bases: TGCAGTGCTCCATCGGGAGCGTTCGGGGAGCAGTACTTC. Its translation is CSAPSGAFGEQYF.